The present T cell receptor (beta chain) was sequenced within a study of cytotoxic CD8 clonotypes in ibrutinib-treated CLL. Assay used: immunoSEQ multiplex PCR; TCRdb lists only in-frame clones, some missing. The data hold around 310,000 clones, with more than 65% observed a single time. Germline V gene lookup returns CDR1 ENHRY and CDR2 SYGVKD. V lost 2 bases to trimming and J lost 6 bases, with 14 bases between them. This CDR3 region has 15 residues. This sample comprised PBMCs, obtained before ibrutinib treatment. The V and J genes are TRBV10-3 and TRBJ1-5; D possibly corresponds to TRBD1 (6 bases). This TCR came from a human donor with chronic lymphocytic leukemia. The CDR3: CAISEAYRDGQPQHF. CDR3 sequence (DNA): TGTGCCATCAGTGAGGCCTACAGGGACGGTCAGCCCCAGCATTTT.